Described below is a single T cell receptor beta chain sequence and its context. Its antigen is undetermined. This sample was included in a study of cytomegalovirus exposure and HLA in healthy donors. Study-level findings and limits: Previously analyzed data showed that most TCR beta V segments were productive at a frequency of about 90% or about 30%. Solely CMV serostatus was available to characterize immune exposure. Compared with the roughly 670-donor mean, an Asian-associated ancestry cluster reportedly had fewer N-insertions, according to a later analysis.

The PCR ran on 60 Vbeta and 13 Jbeta primers. Assay: immunoSEQ multiplex PCR; the TCRdb copy retains only in-frame clones and omits some. The sample totals around 110,000 clones. The germline V gene has CDR1 SEHNR and CDR2 FQNEAQ (reference sequence). With 5 bases removed from V and 5 bases from J, the gap between germline ends came to 15 bases. The CDR3 spans 14 residues. The receptor comes from a man aged 25-45 years in good health and CMV-seronegative. Source material: PBMCs. The rearrangement links TRBV7-9 to TRBJ1-1; D possibly corresponds to TRBD1 (5 bases). CDR3 bases: TGTGCCAGCAGCATAGAACCAGGGTGGACTGAAGCTTTCTTT. Translation: CASSIEPGWTEAFF.